This T cell receptor beta chain was obtained from a study of shared clonotypes between healthy human individuals. Study summary: A couple of women and a few men aged 18 to 49 made up the donors. Each donor had three CD4 naive, three CD4 memory, two CD8 naive and one CD8 memory plate.

The V and J ends lost 5 bases and 4 bases, in that order; junction bases with no gene match: 2. The CDR3 spans 13 residues. CDR1 SGHVS and CDR2 FNYEAQ come from the germline V gene. The table came from immunoSEQ multiplex PCR; TCRdb's copy has only in-frame clones and leaves some out. Here the sample spans a few million clones, 93% being singletons. The receptor's source is a man younger than 30 in good health. Some clones in this sample may be carry-over from other donors' samples. The rearrangement uses TRBV7-6 and TRBJ1-5, with 7 bases fitting TRBD1. Sequencing was done on a sample of naive CD4+ T cells from PBMCs. The sample's subset: CD45RA+ positively selected. CDR3 nucleotides: TGTGCCAGCAGCCGGGACAGAAATCAGCCCCAGCATTTT. Its translation: CASSRDRNQPQHF.